These T cell receptor beta chains were read from a single sample in a study of tumor-infiltrating lymphocytes in primary liver carcinoma. TCRdb called the multiplex PCR reads again in MiXCR, with one record for every CDR3 protein. The sample includes 55,000 to 65,000 distinct CDR3 sequences, just over 70% of them seen just once. Sequencing was done on a sample of liver tumor tissue from sampling region 2. The receptors come from a man aged 40-49 years with primary liver carcinoma and hepatitis B virus infection. Both conserved end residues are part of each CDR3. Fields, in order: V gene, D gene, clone size, J gene, CDR3 DNA, CDR3 protein. A D gene is named only where the DNA matches it firmly. Not all rows give a size; the values are once, few, many and, for expanded clones, a class.

TRBV4-1,TRBD1,-,TRBJ2-3,TGCGCCTGCAGCCACAGACAGGGGCAACTTAGCACAGATACGCAGTATTTT,CACSHRQGQLSTDTQYF
TRBV5-1,TRBD2,many,TRBJ2-1,TGCGCCAGCAGCTTGACAGGCGGGAGTAGATACAATGAGCAGTTCTTC,CASSLTGGSRYNEQFF
TRBV12-3/TRBV12-4,-,-,TRBJ2-3,TGTGCCAGCAGTCTTTCCTCGGCGGGATCCATAGGTACGCAGTATTTT,CASSLSSAGSIGTQYF
TRBV12-3/TRBV12-4,TRBD2,-,TRBJ2-1,TGTGCCAGTAGTATACGAGGGGTAGCGGGAGTGGTCAATGAGCAGTTCTTC,CASSIRGVAGVVNEQFF
TRBV11-2,-,-,TRBJ2-2,TGTGCCAGCGGCTTTGCGGGATCGAACACCGGGAAGCTGTTTTTC,CASGFAGSNTGKLFF
TRBV11-2,-,-,TRBJ2-5,TGTGCCAACAGCTTAGTGAGGCTAGCCTTGGGAAAAAAAGAGACCCAGTACTTC,CANSLVRLALGKKETQYF
TRBV4-1,TRBD2,-,TRBJ2-3,TGCGCTAGCAGCCAAGATCCGACTAGCGGGGTTAACACAGATGCGCAGTATTTT,CASSQDPTSGVNTDAQYF
TRBV4-1,-,-,TRBJ2-7,TGCGCCAGCAGTCAAGGTTACGAGTACGAGCAGTACTTC,CASSQGYEYEQYF
TRBV11-3,-,once,TRBJ2-1,TGTGCCAACAGCTTAGGCTTCTCGAACAATGAGCAGTTCTTC,CANSLGFSNNEQFF
TRBV4-3,TRBD1,many,TRBJ1-2,TGCGCCAGCAGCTTCCAGGGGGCAGGCTATGGCTACACCTTC,CASSFQGAGYGYTF
TRBV9,-,-,TRBJ2-2,TGTGCCAGCAGCGTAGGACCCTCAGGGAGCGGGGAGCTGTTTTTT,CASSVGPSGSGELFF
TRBV9,-,-,TRBJ1-1,TGTGCCAGCAGCCGGTGTGACGAAACTGAAGCTTTCTTC,CASSRCDETEAFF
TRBV6-2/TRBV6-3,TRBD2,-,TRBJ2-1,TGTGCCAGCAGCTACCTCCCCGGGACTAGCGGGAGTTGGGGTGAGCAGTTCTTC,CASSYLPGTSGSWGEQFF
TRBV29-1,-,-,TRBJ2-1,TGCAACGTTGAAAGCAACATTGAGCAGTTCTTC,CNVESNIEQFF
TRBV4-1,-,-,TRBJ1-5,TGCACCAGCGGCCAAGACAACAATCAGCCCCAGCATTTT,CTSGQDNNQPQHF
TRBV11-2,-,-,TRBJ2-1,TGTGCCAGCAGCTTATCGGTTACGAATGAGCAGTTCTTC,CASSLSVTNEQFF
TRBV6-2/TRBV6-3,TRBD2,-,TRBJ2-7,TGTGCCAGCAGCCGGCGGATTAGCGGGTACTACGAGCAGTACTTC,CASSRRISGYYEQYF
TRBV29-1,TRBD1,-,TRBJ2-5,TGTAGCGTTGAAAGGCACAGGGGTAGGGGAGAGACCCAGTACTTC,CSVERHRGRGETQYF
TRBV24-1,-,-,TRBJ2-1,TGTGCCACCAGTGATTCCACCGGGACAAGTTACAGTGAGCAGTTGTTC,CATSDSTGTSYSEQLF
TRBV4-3,TRBD2,-,TRBJ2-5,TGCGCCAGCGGCCAAGGAGTAGCGGGAGGTGGAGAGACCCGGTACTTC,CASGQGVAGGGETRYF
TRBV29-1,TRBD2,few,TRBJ2-7,TGCAGCGTCGGGGCTAGCGGGAGGTCTGGGGAGCAGTACTTC,CSVGASGRSGEQYF
TRBV7-8,-,many,TRBJ2-5,TGTGCCAGCAGCCGGGACATCGCCCGAGAGACCCAGTACTTC,CASSRDIARETQYF
TRBV4-1,-,-,TRBJ2-1,TGCGCCAGCAGCCCGCTCGGTAACAACAATGATCAGCAGTTCTTC,CASSPLGNNNDQQFF
TRBV11-2,TRBD2,-,TRBJ2-3,TGTCCCACGAGCTTGACTAGCGGGAGCACAGATACGCAGTATTTT,CPTSLTSGSTDTQYF
TRBV29-1,-,-,TRBJ2-1,TGCAGCGATTACCACAATGAGCAGTTCTTC,CSDYHNEQFF
TRBV4-3,TRBD2,-,TRBJ2-7,TGCGCCAGCAGCGATGAGGAGGGAGGGAACTACGAGCAGTACTTC,CASSDEEGGNYEQYF
TRBV5-5,-,many,TRBJ1-4,TGTGCCAGCAGCTTGGCCTTGGTTGGGGAAAAACTGTTTTTT,CASSLALVGEKLFF
TRBV11-3,-,-,TRBJ2-3,TGTGCCAGCGGTTTAGAGTCCGGGCGCTCAGATACGCAGTATTTT,CASGLESGRSDTQYF
TRBV4-1,TRBD2,-,TRBJ2-5,TGCGCCAGCAGCTCTTCAGGAGGCCCCGCTAGCGGCCAAGAGACCCAGTGTTTC,CASSSSGGPASGQETQCF
TRBV11-2,-,-,TRBJ1-2,TGTGCCAGCAGCTTAGAGAGTGCGGATTACTATGGCTACACCTTC,CASSLESADYYGYTF
TRBV6-6,TRBD1,-,TRBJ2-7,TGTGCCAGCAGTTACCCACGGGACAGGGCCTACGAGCAGTGTTTC,CASSYPRDRAYEQCF
TRBV29-1,-,-,TRBJ2-7,TGCAGCGTCGGAGGACAGCCCAGCTTCTACGTGCAGTACTTC,CSVGGQPSFYVQYF
TRBV10-1,-,-,TRBJ2-2,TGTGCCAGCAGTACCTCGATCACCGGGGAGCTGTTTTTT,CASSTSITGELFF
TRBV29-1,-,-,TRBJ2-5,TGCAGCGTTGAAGATCGCCCCAAAGAGATCCAGTACTTC,CSVEDRPKEIQYF
TRBV10-2,-,many,TRBJ1-2,TGCGCCAGCAGTGAGGGCTTAGTGTCGGGGGGTAGCCGAAGATTGGGTTATGGCTACACCTTC,CASSEGLVSGGSRRLGYGYTF
TRBV12-3/TRBV12-4,TRBD2,-,TRBJ2-2,TGTGCCAGCAGTCCCGGGACTGGCGGGAGGACCACGGGCACAGGGGAGCTGTTTTTT,CASSPGTGGRTTGTGELFF
TRBV4-3,-,few,TRBJ2-7,TGCGCCAGCAGCCAAGATCCACCCTACGAACAGTACTTC,CASSQDPPYEQYF
TRBV12-3/TRBV12-4,TRBD2,-,TRBJ2-2,TGTGCCTGCAGACCCACGACTAGCGGTATGACCGGGGAACTGTTTTTT,CACRPTTSGMTGELFF
TRBV11-2,-,-,TRBJ2-5,TGTGCCAACAGCCAAATTCCTGGCGGATGGAAAGAGACCCAGTACTTC,CANSQIPGGWKETQYF
TRBV11-2,-,-,TRBJ2-5,TGTGCCAGCAGCTTAATGGCAGGAGGCTCGGGGGAGACCCAGTACTTC,CASSLMAGGSGETQYF